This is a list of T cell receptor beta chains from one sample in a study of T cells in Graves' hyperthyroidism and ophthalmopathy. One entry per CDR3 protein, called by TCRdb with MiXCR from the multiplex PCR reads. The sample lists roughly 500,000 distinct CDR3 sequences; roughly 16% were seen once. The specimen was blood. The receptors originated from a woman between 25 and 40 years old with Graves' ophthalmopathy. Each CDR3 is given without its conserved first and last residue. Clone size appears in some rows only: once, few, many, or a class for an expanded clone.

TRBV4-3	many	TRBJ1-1	ASSQDRAAEAF
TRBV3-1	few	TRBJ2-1	ASSHARVNEQF
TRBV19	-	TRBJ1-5	ASSQGREGNQPQH
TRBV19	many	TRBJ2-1	ASSSGLAIYEQF
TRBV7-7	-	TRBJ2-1	ASSEGLAGTVGNEQF
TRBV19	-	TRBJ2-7	ASTPGSGPPYEQY
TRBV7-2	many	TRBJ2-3	ASSQPRPSTDTQY
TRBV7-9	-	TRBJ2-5	ASSAGQGMGTQY
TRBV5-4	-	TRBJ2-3	ASSLSPASTDTQY
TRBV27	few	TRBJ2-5	ASSYGLAETQY
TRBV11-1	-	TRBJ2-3	ASSAGQGGSRDTQY
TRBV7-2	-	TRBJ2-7	ASRQSGSGYEQY
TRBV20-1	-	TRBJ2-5	SARGGQGAWVETQY
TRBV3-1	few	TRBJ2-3	ASSQVGSGRADTDAQY
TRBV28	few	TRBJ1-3	ASSLTLLQGPSGNTIY
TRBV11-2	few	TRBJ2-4	ASSYSGMAKNIQY
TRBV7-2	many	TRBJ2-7	ASIEGTGSYEQY
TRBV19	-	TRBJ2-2	ASSVAANRELF
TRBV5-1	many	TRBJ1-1	ASSSQGPNTEAF
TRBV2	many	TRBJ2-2	ASSETRSGAGDTGELF
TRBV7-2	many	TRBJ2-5	ASRKGTIGGETQY
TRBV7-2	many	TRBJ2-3	ASSALDRVRDTQY
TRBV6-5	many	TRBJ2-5	ASSYDGGRQETQY
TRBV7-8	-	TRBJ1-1	ASKRDRNTEAF
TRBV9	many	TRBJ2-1	ASSVGASGNEQF
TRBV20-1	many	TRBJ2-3	SARGGHTDTQY
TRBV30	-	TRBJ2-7	AWSYRVSEQY
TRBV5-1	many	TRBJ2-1	ASSLAGLAGHEQF
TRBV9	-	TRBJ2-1	ASSVAPGDGYNEQF
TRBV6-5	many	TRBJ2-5	ASSYGQGRIATQY
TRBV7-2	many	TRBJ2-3	ASSPSVGRAGDTQY
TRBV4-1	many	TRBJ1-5	ASSQDDREGQPQH
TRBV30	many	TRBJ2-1	AWGTRMTNEQF
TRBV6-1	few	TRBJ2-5	ASSPGGWETQY
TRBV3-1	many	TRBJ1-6	ASSQISGGRKNSPLH
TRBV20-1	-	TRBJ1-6	SHSPLH
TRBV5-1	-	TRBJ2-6	ASSPIPGGSSGANVLT
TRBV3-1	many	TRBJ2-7	ASSQETSQWDEQY
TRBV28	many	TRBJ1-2	ASLGTGDYGYT
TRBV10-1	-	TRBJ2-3	ASSDPGQPPDTQY
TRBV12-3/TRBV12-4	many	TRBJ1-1	ASTLGGMNTEAF
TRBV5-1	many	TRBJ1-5	ASSPDGVSNQPQH
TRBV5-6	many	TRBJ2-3	ASSLVFVGYTQY
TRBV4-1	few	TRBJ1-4	ASSQDPHWSEKLF
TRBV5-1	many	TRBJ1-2	ASSLSGQDYGYT
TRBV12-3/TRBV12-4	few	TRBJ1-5	ASTTTGNQPQH
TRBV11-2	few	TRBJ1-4	ASSGYGADEKLF
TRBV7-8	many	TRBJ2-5	ASSFRGDTGFETQY
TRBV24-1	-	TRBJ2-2	ATCRTGPTGELF
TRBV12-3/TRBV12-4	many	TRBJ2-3	ASSSRRSGRRQDTQY
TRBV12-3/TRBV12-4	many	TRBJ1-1	ASTKTGARGTEAF
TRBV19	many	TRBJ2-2	ATRPRGLAGVHTGELF
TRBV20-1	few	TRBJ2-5	SARRGSGRTQETQY
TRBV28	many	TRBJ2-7	ASSWASGSYEQY